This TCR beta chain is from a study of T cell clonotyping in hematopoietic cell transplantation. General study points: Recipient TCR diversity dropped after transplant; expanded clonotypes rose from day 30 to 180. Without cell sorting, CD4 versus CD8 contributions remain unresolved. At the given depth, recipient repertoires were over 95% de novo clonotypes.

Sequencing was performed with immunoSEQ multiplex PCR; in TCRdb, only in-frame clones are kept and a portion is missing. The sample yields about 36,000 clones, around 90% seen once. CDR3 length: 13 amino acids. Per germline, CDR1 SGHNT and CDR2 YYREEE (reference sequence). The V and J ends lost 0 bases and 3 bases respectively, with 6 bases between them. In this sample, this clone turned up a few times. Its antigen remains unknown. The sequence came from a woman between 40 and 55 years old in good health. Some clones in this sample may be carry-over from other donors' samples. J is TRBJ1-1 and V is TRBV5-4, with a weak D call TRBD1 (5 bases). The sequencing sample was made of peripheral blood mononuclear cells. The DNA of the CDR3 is TGTGCCAGCAGCTTGGGAGGGGACACTGAAGCTTTCTTT. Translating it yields CASSLGGDTEAFF.